What follows are 24 T cell receptor beta chains derived from one specimen sequenced in a study of regulatory T cells in long-lasting Graves disease. Library construction for TCR beta used iRepertoire HTBI primers and Arm-PCR of CDR3 regions. Via MiXCR, TCRdb re-called the multiplex PCR reads, giving one row per CDR3 protein. The sample carries 400,000 to 450,000 distinct CDR3 sequences, about a quarter recorded once. Time point noted: persistent/refractory GD, antithyroid drugs over 5 years with positive TRAb. PBMC-derived RNA was used for the TCR library. Sequencing was performed on peripheral blood mononuclear cells (PBMCs), taken when the disease was refractory, from a patient treated with antithyroid drugs. The receptor source for this set is a female donor with Graves disease.

The gene calls are TRBV20-1 and TRBJ1-1, with 8 bases identical to TRBD1. Looked up from germline, CDR1 is DFQATT and CDR2 is SNEGSKA (reference sequence). The trim removed 2 bases at V and 1 base at J, leaving 3 bases unmatched. The CDR3 spans 14 residues. CDR3 protein: CSARFGTGNTEAFF. The CDR3 nucleotides are TGCAGTGCTAGATTCGGGACAGGGAACACTGAAGCTTTCTTT.

This clonotype was seen a handful of times. The CDR3 loop is CASTGDATVQETQYF. Written as DNA, the CDR3 is TGTGCCAGCACTGGGGACGCGACAGTTCAAGAGACCCAGTACTTC. The chain recombines TRBV6-2 or TRBV6-3 with TRBJ2-5; either TRBD1 or TRBD2 may fit D (5 bases each). The CDR3 is 15 residues long. Trimming took off 7 bases at V and 2 bases at J, with 17 bases between the two ends. Germline CDR1 reads MNHEY; CDR2 reads SVGEGT.

This clonotype was observed a single time. V and J are TRBV20-1 and TRBJ1-5, with 8 bases aligning to TRBD1. V shed 6 bases, J shed 4 bases, and the junction held 5 bases outside the gene matches. Germline CDR1 is DFQATT and CDR2 is SNEGSKA (reference sequence). The CDR3 has 13 amino acids. Here the CDR3 DNA reads TGCAGTGCGGCACAGGGGGTTAATCAGCCCCAGCATTTT. It translates to CSAAQGVNQPQHF.

The chain links TRBV7-9 to TRBJ2-5; D perhaps matches TRBD2 (5 bases). Germline loops: CDR1 SEHNR, CDR2 FQNEAQ (reference sequence). The CDR3 extends over 13 amino acids. V lost 3 bases to trimming and J lost 2 bases, with 7 bases between them. The DNA of the CDR3 is TGTGCCAGCAGCTTCCGGGAACAAGAGACCCAGTACTTC. This translates into CASSFREQETQYF.

The chain uses TRBV7-7 and TRBJ2-3; D may be TRBD1 (5 bases). The CDR3 has 15 amino acids. Germline V CDR1 and CDR2: SSHAT, FNYEAQ (reference sequence). In DNA form, the CDR3 reads TGTGCTAACAGCCCTGGGGCGGCTAGCACAGATACGCAGTATTTT. Amino acids: CANSPGAASTDTQYF.

This clonotype was seen repeatedly, ten times or more. V and J are TRBV28 and TRBJ1-5, with TRBD1 matching 8 bases. The germline gives CDR1 MDHEN, CDR2 SYDVKM. The CDR3 has 16 residues. Trimming took 5 bases from V and 0 from J; bases not matched to a gene: 6. The CDR3 protein is CASSPTGGYSNQPQHF. CDR3 sequence (DNA): TGTGCCAGCAGTCCTACAGGGGGTTATAGCAATCAGCCCCAGCATTTT. The complete variable domain, with remaining parts taken from reference TRBV28 and TRBJ1-5, reads DVKVTQSSRYLVKRTGEKVFLECVQDMDHENMFWYRQDPGLGLRLIYFSYDVKMKEKGDIPEGYSVSREKKERFSLILESASTNQTSMYLCASSPTGGYSNQPQHFGDGTRLSIL.

In this sample, this clonotype turned up many times. The DNA for the CDR3 is TGTGCCAGCAGCTCGGGCGGGGGACAGGGAGATGGCTACACCTTC. Encoded protein: CASSSGGGQGDGYTF. This sequence joins TRBV7-9 and TRBJ1-2; TRBD1 aligns across 9 bases. Trimming cost V 4 bases and J 6 bases; bases outside gene matches: 9. The CDR3 covers 15 residues. Looked up from germline, CDR1 is SEHNR and CDR2 is FQNEAQ (reference sequence).

J is TRBJ2-7 and V is TRBV24-1, with D perhaps given as TRBD1 or TRBD2 (5 bases each). The CDR3 consists of 13 residues. V lost 8 bases and J lost 7, with 17 bases in between. CDR1 and CDR2 from the germline V gene are KGHDR and SFDVKD. The CDR3 region has the DNA TGTGCCACCATGGGGGATCACTCCTTGGAGCAGTACTTC. It specifies CATMGDHSLEQYF.

The J gene is TRBJ2-2, the V gene TRBV6-1; 7 nucleotides match TRBD1. Per germline, CDR1 MNHNS and CDR2 SASEGT. CDR3 size: 15 residues. After removal of 5 bases from V and 4 bases from J, the junction contained 7 bases not matched to a gene. The CDR3 bases are TGTGCCAGCAGTCCAAGGGGGCGCGTCACCGGGGAGCTGTTTTTT. Translated: CASSPRGRVTGELFF.

About this clonotype itself: A much larger clone lies a single base off, so this may be a read error. The chain couples TRBV5-4 to TRBJ2-7; D may be TRBD1 (5 bases). The CDR3 is made up of 14 amino acids. Germline V gene sequence: CDR1 SGHNT, CDR2 YYREEE (reference sequence). CDR3 in amino acids: CASSLIGRAYGQYF. In nucleotides, the CDR3 is TGTGCCAGCAGCTTGATCGGCAGGGCCTACGGGCAGTACTTC.

The table lists this clonotype with many counts. The chain combines TRBV11-2 with TRBJ2-7; D not resolved. V was pared by 4 bases and J by 0 bases, with 4 bases between. CDR1 is SGHAT, CDR2 FQNNGV, per germline. This CDR3 comprises 12 residues. DNA of the CDR3: TGTGCCAGCAGCTCCAACTCCTACGAGCAGTACTTC. Translating gives CASSSNSYEQYF.

This clonotype was observed at least ten times. V gene TRBV27 combines with J gene TRBJ2-5; the D gene is possibly TRBD1 (6 bases). The germline V gene encodes CDR1 MNHEY and CDR2 SMNVEV (reference sequence). V was pared by 8 bases and J by 1 base, with 23 bases between. The CDR3 runs 17 residues. The CDR3 DNA reads TGTGCCAGCCCGCCGGGACAAAGGGCGGAACCCCAAGAGACCCAGTACTTC. This translates into CASPPGQRAEPQETQYF.

Remarks on this clonotype: Being one base from a much bigger clone, this may be a read error. This rearrangement joins TRBV28 to TRBJ2-5; 9 bases line up with TRBD2. V dropped 4 bases and J dropped 7; count of bases not matched to a gene: 7. This CDR3 is built from 14 residues. Per the germline V gene, CDR1 is MDHEN and CDR2 is SYDVKM. The CDR3 coding sequence is TGTGCCAGCAGTTCCTCTAGCGGGACGGGGACCCAGTACTTC. It translates to CASSSSSGTGTQYF.

This clonotype turned up a few times. The J gene is TRBJ2-7, the V gene TRBV29-1; 9 nucleotides match TRBD1. From germline, CDR1 is SQVTM and CDR2 ANQGSEA. This CDR3 is 13 amino acids long. The trim removed 8 bases at V and 7 bases at J, leaving 12 bases unmatched. Written as DNA, the CDR3 is TGCAGCATTACCCGGACAGGGGCGGGGGAGCAGTACTTC. It is translated as CSITRTGAGEQYF.

This clonotype was seen at least ten times. The rearrangement joins TRBV20-1 to TRBJ1-1; tentatively, D is TRBD1 (5 bases). This CDR3 contains 15 residues. Trimming removed 5 bases at V and 8 bases at J, with 24 bases between. The germline CDR1 and CDR2 sequences are DFQATT and SNEGSKA (reference sequence). The DNA for the CDR3 is TGCAGTGCTTCCCCCATCCAGGGTGGTTCCCCAGAAGCTTTCTTT. Protein: CSASPIQGGSPEAFF.

The V and J genes are TRBV7-2 and TRBJ2-5; D unclear. CDR3 size: 15 residues. The V gene's germline CDR1 is SGHTA and CDR2 FQGNSA. Trimming removed 1 base from V and 2 bases from J, with 11 bases in between. Written as DNA, the CDR3 is TGTGCCAGCAGCTTAGTCGGCCGGGCTCAAGAGACCCAGTACTTC. This codes for CASSLVGRAQETQYF.

V and J are TRBV9 and TRBJ1-2, with D maybe TRBD1 (6 bases). The germline CDR1 and CDR2 sequences are SGDLS and YYNGEE. This CDR3 contains 15 residues. V dropped 4 bases and J dropped 4 bases, with 17 bases sitting between them. CDR3 DNA sequence: TGTGCCAGCAGCCCCCTACAGGGAAGGGCCTATGGCTACACCTTC. This codes for CASSPLQGRAYGYTF.

The sample holds a few counts of this clonotype. The chain joins TRBV7-2 to TRBJ2-3; 9 positions match TRBD1. With V trimmed by 2 bases and J by 6 bases, 3 bases remained unmatched. There are 14 residues in the CDR3. The V gene's germline CDR1 is SGHTA and CDR2 FQGNSA. The CDR3 region is CASSLWTGVDTQYF. The CDR3 DNA follows: TGTGCCAGCAGCTTATGGACAGGGGTGGATACGCAGTATTTT.

The rearrangement uses TRBV7-9 and TRBJ1-6; D gene uncertain. V lost 5 bases, J lost 8 bases, and 7 bases lay in between. CDR3 length: 12 amino acids. Germline V CDR1 and CDR2: SEHNR, FQNEAQ (reference sequence). This chain's CDR3 is CASSLTDSPLHF. Written as DNA, the CDR3 is TGTGCCAGCAGCCTTACAGATTCACCCCTCCACTTT.

This rearrangement joins TRBV20-1 to TRBJ2-4; D not resolved. The V end was cut by 5 bases, the J end by 0 bases, with 14 bases between. Germline loops: CDR1 DFQATT, CDR2 SNEGSKA (reference sequence). There are 15 residues in the CDR3. The CDR3 coding sequence is TGCAGTGCTGAGACCACCACGGTAGCCAAAAACATTCAGTACTTC. Protein sequence: CSAETTTVAKNIQYF.

This clonotype was seen a few times. V is TRBV2 and J is TRBJ2-7; D assignment may be TRBD1 or TRBD2 (5 bases each). The CDR3 has 13 residues. Trimming took off 7 bases at V and 7 bases at J, with 17 bases between the two ends. The germline V gene encodes CDR1 SNHLY and CDR2 FYNNEI. CDR3 sequence: CASIRSGWEEQYF. CDR3 bases: TGTGCCAGCATCCGGTCAGGGTGGGAGGAGCAGTACTTC.

The gene calls are TRBV20-1 and TRBJ1-2; D is ambiguous. CDR1 and CDR2 (germline): DFQATT, SNEGSKA (reference sequence). Trimming took 3 bases from V and 8 from J, leaving 19 bases between them. The CDR3 covers 14 residues. CDR3 DNA sequence: TGCAGTGCTAGGTTCGTGGATGGGGTTCCAGGCTACACCTTC. Translation: CSARFVDGVPGYTF.

V usage is TRBV19 and J usage is TRBJ2-1, with 9 positions matching TRBD2. This CDR3 is built from 16 residues. The germline gives CDR1 LNHDA, CDR2 SQIVND (reference sequence). Germline trimming cut 4 bases from V and 6 bases from J; bases unmatched to any gene: 10. The CDR3 here is CASSTPRTSASNEQFF. CDR3 DNA sequence: TGTGCCAGTAGTACCCCTAGGACTAGCGCCTCCAATGAGCAGTTCTTC.

In regard to this clonotype: One end of the junction is discordant with germline, which a read error may explain. The J gene is TRBJ2-7, the V gene TRBV19; tentatively, D is TRBD1 (6 bases). The germline gives CDR1 LNHDA, CDR2 SQIVND (reference sequence). The CDR3 is 14 amino acids. The CDR3, as DNA: TGTACCAGTAGTACCGGACAGTCCTCCTACGAGCAGTACTTC. The encoded protein is CTSSTGQSSYEQYF.